The 24 T cell receptor beta chains below all came from one sample that was sequenced in a study of blood T cell repertoires in COVID-19 (dated by TCRdb to 2018 to 2021). Libraries came from the immunoSEQ multiplex PCR assay. This immuneACCESS table, as held by TCRdb, lists in-frame sequences with V and J called but not all clones. Of the missing ones, under half trace to an unresolved V gene in checked studies; the others have no known cause. The sample table shows some 130,000 clones, and roughly 89% are seen once. The biggest ten clones account for more than 3.5% of the sample. The sample consisted of peripheral blood. Receptors originate from a man in his fifties or sixties with COVID-19, enrolled during active disease.

CDR3 nucleotides: TGCAGCGTTGAATACAGCCCTAAAGAGCAGTACTTC. This gives the protein CSVEYSPKEQYF. The chain is built from TRBV29-1 and TRBJ2-7; D not certain. The CDR3 has 12 amino acids. CDR1 and CDR2 (germline): SQVTM, ANQGSEA. Trimming removed 2 bases at V and 7 bases at J, with 12 bases between.

This clone has only a few counts. The J gene is TRBJ1-2, the V gene TRBV7-9; the D is unclear. V was clipped by 1 base and J by 2 bases, with 5 bases between them. Germline CDR1 reads SEHNR; CDR2 reads FQNEAQ (reference sequence). There are 13 residues in the CDR3. The CDR3 DNA reads as TGTGCCAGCAGCTTAGGAGGGAACTATGGCTACACCTTC. This codes for CASSLGGNYGYTF.

The V gene is TRBV6-5, the J gene TRBJ2-7, with 9 bases aligning to TRBD1. Looked up from germline, CDR1 is MNHEY and CDR2 is SVGAGI. The CDR3 has 14 amino acids. The V gene end was trimmed by 1 base and the J gene end by 6 bases; junction bases not matched to a gene: 4. CDR3 sequence reads: CASSYWTGDSEQYF. CDR3 nucleotides: TGTGCCAGCAGTTACTGGACAGGGGATTCCGAGCAGTACTTC.

The genes are TRBV29-1 and TRBJ1-1; D is unresolved. Germline lookup yields CDR1 SQVTM and CDR2 ANQGSEA. CDR3 length: 14 amino acids. V lost 7 bases and J lost 1, with 16 bases in between. The CDR3 loop is CSATLVGRNTEAFF. CDR3 in DNA: TGCAGCGCTACTTTGGTAGGGAGGAACACTGAAGCTTTCTTT.

The chain carries TRBV30 and TRBJ2-7; TRBD2 might be the D (6 bases). Trimming removed 5 bases from V and 1 base from J, with 18 bases in between. The germline CDR1 and CDR2 sequences are GTSNPN and SVGIG (reference sequence). The CDR3 is 15 residues long. The CDR3 sequence is CAWGGQGIPSYEQYF. CDR3 DNA sequence: TGTGCCTGGGGAGGGCAGGGCATACCTTCCTACGAGCAGTACTTC.

V and J are TRBV7-2 and TRBJ2-2; perhaps TRBD2 as D (7 bases). V was cut by 5 bases and J by 8 bases, with 21 bases left in between. The CDR3 totals 16 residues. The germline V gene encodes CDR1 SGHTA and CDR2 FQGNSA. The CDR3 region has the DNA TGTGCCAGCAGCATGAACCCTAGCGGTACAGGGGGGGAGCTGTTTTTT. Amino acids: CASSMNPSGTGGELFF.

DNA of the CDR3: TGTGCCAGCCGGGACACCCCCTACGAGCAGTACTTC. Amino acid sequence: CASRDTPYEQYF. This sequence joins TRBV18 and TRBJ2-7, with D tentatively TRBD1 (6 bases). The CDR3 is made up of 12 amino acids. Germline-derived CDR1 and CDR2 are KGHSH and LQKENI. V lost 8 bases to trimming and J lost 2 bases, with 10 bases between them.

V usage is TRBV9 and J usage is TRBJ2-2; TRBD2 agrees at 8 bases. The V gene end was trimmed by 0 bases and the J gene end by 6 bases; junction bases not matched to a gene: 7. CDR3 length: 16 residues. Germline CDR1 reads SGDLS; CDR2 reads YYNGEE. The CDR3 nucleotides read TGTGCCAGCAGCGTAGTAGCGGGGTATTTGGCCGGGGAGCTGTTTTTT. Translating it yields CASSVVAGYLAGELFF.

V and J are TRBV2 and TRBJ2-5, with 10 positions matching TRBD1. The CDR3 spans 15 residues. The V gene's germline CDR1 is SNHLY and CDR2 FYNNEI. J gave up 5 bases and V 6 bases, and 9 bases lay outside the gene matches. This CDR3 is CASRIRQGARETQYF. The CDR3 bases are TGTGCCAGCAGGATCCGACAGGGGGCACGGGAGACCCAGTACTTC.

V gene TRBV6-5 combines with J gene TRBJ2-3; TRBD2 is a possible D gene (5 bases). Deletions cut 4 bases from V and 3 bases from J, with 11 bases between. This CDR3 has 14 amino acids. Germline V gene data show CDR1 as MNHEY and CDR2 as SVGAGI. The CDR3 DNA follows: TGTGCCAGCAGTTTTCCCGGAGGAACAGATACGCAGTATTTT. It translates to CASSFPGGTDTQYF.

The V gene is TRBV5-1, the J gene TRBJ2-7; 9 bases align to TRBD1. Germline loops: CDR1 SGHRS, CDR2 YFSETQ. There are 14 residues in the CDR3. Trimming removed 4 bases from V and 4 bases from J; junction bases left unmatched: 6. In DNA, the CDR3 is TGCGCCAGCAGCCCCGGGACAGGGAATTACGAGCAGTACTTC. This translates into CASSPGTGNYEQYF.

In this sample, this clone turned up once. The chain recombines TRBV5-1 with TRBJ2-4; 8 bases match TRBD1. Germline V gene sequence: CDR1 SGHRS, CDR2 YFSETQ. There are 15 residues in the CDR3. Trimming removed 4 bases from V and 7 bases from J; junction bases left unmatched: 10. The CDR3 DNA follows: TGCGCCAGCAGCCCCTTGACAGGGGTAGGTAACATTCAGTACTTC. It translates to CASSPLTGVGNIQYF.

CDR3 region: CASGFAGHLAYEQYF. DNA of the CDR3: TGTGCTAGTGGTTTCGCCGGACACCTCGCCTACGAGCAGTACTTC. The chain recombines TRBV12-5 with TRBJ2-7; weak D call: TRBD1 (5 bases). Germline V gene sequence: CDR1 LGHNT, CDR2 FRNRAP. The V and J ends lost 3 bases and 2 bases respectively, with 14 bases between them. The CDR3 extends over 15 amino acids.

This chain uses TRBV30 with TRBJ1-1; D perhaps matches TRBD1 (5 bases). This CDR3 has 13 amino acids. Germline values: CDR1 GTSNPN, CDR2 SVGIG (reference sequence). The CDR3 DNA follows: TGTGCTACAAAGGGGCGGGGGAAGACTGAAGCTTTCTTT. Its translation: CATKGRGKTEAFF.

J is TRBJ1-2 and V is TRBV9; D is perhaps TRBD1 (5 bases). Trimming pared 3 bases from V and 2 bases from J, leaving 17 bases between. This CDR3 region has 16 residues. In germline, CDR1 is SGDLS, CDR2 YYNGEE. The chain's CDR3 is CASSAGIRGGNYGYTF. As DNA, the CDR3 is TGTGCCAGCAGCGCCGGCATTAGGGGAGGAAACTATGGCTACACCTTC.

Here the CDR3 DNA reads TGTGCCAGCAGCTCAACAGGGTTAGGGGTTAGTAGCAATCAGCCCCAGCATTTT. This translates into CASSSTGLGVSSNQPQHF. The chain carries TRBV7-2 and TRBJ1-5, with D perhaps TRBD1 (6 bases). Germline V CDR1 and CDR2: SGHTA, FQGNSA. The CDR3 sequence is 18 residues long. The V and J ends lost 4 bases and 0 bases respectively, with 19 bases between them.

The chain has TRBV29-1 and TRBJ1-2, with D hard to call. The germline V gene has CDR1 SQVTM and CDR2 ANQGSEA. Trimming took 5 bases from V and 3 from J, leaving 4 bases between them. The CDR3 is 10 amino acids. The CDR3 coding sequence is TGCAGCGTTCCGGACTATGGCTACACCTTC. Its translation is CSVPDYGYTF.

V gene TRBV2 combines with J gene TRBJ1-2; perhaps TRBD1 as D (6 bases). This CDR3 has 14 residues. Trimming stripped 5 bases from V and 2 bases from J, with 12 bases between. CDR1 and CDR2 (germline): SNHLY, FYNNEI. CDR3 region: CASSFGQGNYGYTF. The CDR3 DNA sequence: TGTGCCAGCAGTTTCGGTCAGGGGAACTATGGCTACACCTTC.

This clone appeared a few times. The V call is TRBV13, the J call TRBJ1-3; no definite D call. Trimming removed 1 base from V and 2 bases from J, with 9 bases in between. This CDR3 has 15 amino acids. Germline CDR1 reads PRHDT; CDR2 reads FYEKMQ (reference sequence). The CDR3 sequence: CASSLEDNTGNTIYF. In DNA, the CDR3 is TGTGCCAGCAGCTTAGAAGACAACACTGGAAACACCATATATTTT.

J is TRBJ2-5 and V is TRBV18, with 7 nucleotides matching TRBD1. Germline loops: CDR1 KGHSH, CDR2 LQKENI. Trimming at V came to 3 bases and at J to 0 bases, leaving 1 base not matched to a gene. The CDR3 is 14 amino acids. In nucleotides, the CDR3 is TGTGCCAGCTCACCGGACAGGCACCAAGAGACCCAGTACTTC. Translating gives CASSPDRHQETQYF.

This chain uses TRBV6-5 with TRBJ1-2; the D gene is possibly TRBD1 (5 bases). The germline V gene encodes CDR1 MNHEY and CDR2 SVGAGI. The CDR3 sequence is 15 residues long. With 2 bases removed from V and 2 bases from J, the gap between germline ends came to 12 bases. The CDR3 sequence: CASSYRAGSNYGYTF. CDR3 coding DNA: TGTGCCAGCAGTTACCGGGCAGGGTCAAACTATGGCTACACCTTC.

The chain has TRBV6-5 and TRBJ1-4, with 7 positions matching TRBD1. Germline values: CDR1 MNHEY, CDR2 SVGAGI. The J segment lost 10 bases and the V segment lost 4 bases, leaving 3 bases of the junction unmatched. The CDR3 is made up of 12 amino acids. The DNA of the CDR3 is TGTGCCAGCAGTTTCGACAGGGTAAAACTGTTTTTT. Its translation is CASSFDRVKLFF.

This clone is a singleton in its sample. The gene calls are TRBV5-4 and TRBJ1-4, with 9 bases aligning to TRBD1. This CDR3 has 15 residues. Trimming at V came to 4 bases and at J to 7 bases, leaving 8 bases not matched to a gene. Germline CDR1 SGHNT, CDR2 YYREEE (reference sequence). CDR3: CASSPGQGRGEKLFF. CDR3 coding DNA: TGTGCCAGCAGCCCTGGACAGGGGAGAGGTGAAAAACTGTTTTTT.

J is TRBJ1-1 and V is TRBV28; 7 nucleotides agree with TRBD1. CDR3 length: 15 residues. After removal of 5 bases from V and 1 base from J, the junction contained 7 bases not matched to a gene. CDR1 MDHEN and CDR2 SYDVKM come from the germline V gene. The CDR3 is CASSPPGQQNTEAFF. The CDR3 DNA sequence: TGTGCCAGCAGTCCACCGGGACAGCAGAACACTGAAGCTTTCTTT.